The sequence of this T cell receptor beta chain was determined in a study of T-cell memory formation after mild COVID-19. One entry per CDR3 protein, called by TCRdb with MiXCR from the 5' RACE reads. The sample includes around 150,000 distinct CDR3 sequences, about 9.9% of them seen just once. Trimming cost V 9 bases and J 0 bases, with 14 bases left between them. Germline V gene lookup returns CDR1 SNHLY and CDR2 FYNNEI. CDR3 size: 15 residues. The source of this sequence is a man between 18 and 29 years old who had mild COVID-19 (a few samples of this study predate the infection). Cell type and time point are not known. The V and J genes are TRBV2 and TRBJ2-2; TRBD1 or TRBD2 may be the D gene (5 bases each). Specimen: PBMCs or a T cell subset sorted from them (not recorded which). CDR3 loop: CARTRGTANTGELFF. The CDR3 nucleotides are TGTGCCAGGACGAGAGGGACGGCGAACACCGGGGAGCTGTTTTTT.